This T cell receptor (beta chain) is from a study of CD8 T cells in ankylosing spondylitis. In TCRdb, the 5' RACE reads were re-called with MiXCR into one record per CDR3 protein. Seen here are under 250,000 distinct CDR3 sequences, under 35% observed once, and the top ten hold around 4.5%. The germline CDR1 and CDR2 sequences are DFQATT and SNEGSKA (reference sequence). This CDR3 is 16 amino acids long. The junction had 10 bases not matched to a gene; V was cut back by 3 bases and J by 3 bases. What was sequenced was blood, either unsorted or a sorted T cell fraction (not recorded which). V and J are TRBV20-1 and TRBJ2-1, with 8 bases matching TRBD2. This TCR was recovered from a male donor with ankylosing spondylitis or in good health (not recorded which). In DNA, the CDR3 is TGCAGTGCTAGTGTCAACGGGGGGGCCTTCTACAATGAGCAGTTCTTC. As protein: CSASVNGGAFYNEQFF.